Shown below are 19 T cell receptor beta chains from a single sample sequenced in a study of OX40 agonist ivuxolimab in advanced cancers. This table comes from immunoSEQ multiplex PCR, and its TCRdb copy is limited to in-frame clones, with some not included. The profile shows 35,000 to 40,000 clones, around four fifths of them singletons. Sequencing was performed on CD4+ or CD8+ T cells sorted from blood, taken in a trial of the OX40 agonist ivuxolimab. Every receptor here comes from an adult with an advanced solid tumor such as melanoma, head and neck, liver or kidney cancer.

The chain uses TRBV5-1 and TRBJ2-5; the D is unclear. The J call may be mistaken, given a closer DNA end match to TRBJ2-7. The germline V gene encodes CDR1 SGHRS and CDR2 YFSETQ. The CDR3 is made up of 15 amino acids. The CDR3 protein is CASSLQRSSSYEQYF. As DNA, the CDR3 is TGCGCCAGCAGCTTGCAGAGATCCAGCTCCTACGAGCAGTACTTC.

The CDR3 DNA is TGCGCCAGCAGCACAGACCTAGCGGGCGATACGCAGTATTTT. The encoded protein is CASSTDLAGDTQYF. The chain couples TRBV5-1 to TRBJ2-3; 8 bases align to TRBD2. The CDR3 runs 14 residues. CDR1 and CDR2 (germline): SGHRS, YFSETQ. J was trimmed by 6 bases and V by 4 bases; bases with no gene match: 7. Combining the CDR3 with reference TRBV5-1 and TRBJ2-3 gives the whole variable domain KAGVTQTPRYLIKTRGQQVTLSCSPISGHRSVSWYQQTPGQGLQFLFEYFSETQRNKGNFPGRFSGRQFSNSRSEMNVSTLELGDSALYLCASSTDLAGDTQYFGPGTRLTVL.

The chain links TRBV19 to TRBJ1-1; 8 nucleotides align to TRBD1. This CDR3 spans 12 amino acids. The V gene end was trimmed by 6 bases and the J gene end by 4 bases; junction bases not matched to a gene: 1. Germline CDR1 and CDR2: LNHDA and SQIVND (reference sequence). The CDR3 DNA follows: TGTGCCAGTAGAACAGGGGGCACTGAAGCTTTCTTT. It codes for CASRTGGTEAFF. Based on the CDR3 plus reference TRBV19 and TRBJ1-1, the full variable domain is DGGITQSPKYLFRKEGQNVTLSCEQNLNHDAMYWYRQDPGQGLRLIYYSQIVNDFQKGDIAEGYSVSREKKESFPLTVTSAQKNPTAFYLCASRTGGTEAFFGQGTRLTVV.

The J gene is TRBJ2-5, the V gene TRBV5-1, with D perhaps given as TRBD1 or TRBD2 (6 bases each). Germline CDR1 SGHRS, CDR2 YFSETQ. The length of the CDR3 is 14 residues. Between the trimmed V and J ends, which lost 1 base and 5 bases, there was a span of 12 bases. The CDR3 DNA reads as TGCGCCAGCAGCTTGATGGGGGGCAGGGAGACCCAGTACTTC. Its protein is CASSLMGGRETQYF.

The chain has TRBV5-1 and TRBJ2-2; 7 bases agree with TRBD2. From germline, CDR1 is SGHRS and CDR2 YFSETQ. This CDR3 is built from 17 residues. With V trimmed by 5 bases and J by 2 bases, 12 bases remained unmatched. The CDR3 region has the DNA TGCGCCAGCAGGGGGATGGCGGGAGTTAGCAACACCGGGGAGCTGTTTTTT. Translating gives CASRGMAGVSNTGELFF.

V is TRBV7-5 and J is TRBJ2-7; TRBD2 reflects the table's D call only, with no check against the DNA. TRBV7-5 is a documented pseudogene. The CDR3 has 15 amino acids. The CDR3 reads CASSHPTSGTDEQYF. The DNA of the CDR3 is TGTGCCAGCAGCCACCCAACTAGCGGGACGGATGAGCAGTACTTC.

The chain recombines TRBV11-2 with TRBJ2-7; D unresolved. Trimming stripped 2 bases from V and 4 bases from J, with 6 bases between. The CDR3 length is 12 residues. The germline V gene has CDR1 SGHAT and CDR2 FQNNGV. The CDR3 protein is CASSLTSYEQYF. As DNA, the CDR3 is TGTGCCAGCAGCTTAACCTCGTACGAGCAGTACTTC.

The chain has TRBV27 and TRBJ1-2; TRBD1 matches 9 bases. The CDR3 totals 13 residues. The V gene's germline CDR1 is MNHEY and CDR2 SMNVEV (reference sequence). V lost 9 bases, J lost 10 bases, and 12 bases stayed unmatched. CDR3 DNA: TGTGCCAGTTCTACAGGGGGCGGATTCCCCTACACCTTC. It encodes CASSTGGGFPYTF.

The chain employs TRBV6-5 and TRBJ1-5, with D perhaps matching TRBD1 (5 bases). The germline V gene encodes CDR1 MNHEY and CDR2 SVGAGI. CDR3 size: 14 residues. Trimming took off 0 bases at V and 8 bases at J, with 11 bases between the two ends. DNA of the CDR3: TGTGCCAGCAGTTACTCGGGGGGAAAGGAGCCCCAGCATTTT. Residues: CASSYSGGKEPQHF.

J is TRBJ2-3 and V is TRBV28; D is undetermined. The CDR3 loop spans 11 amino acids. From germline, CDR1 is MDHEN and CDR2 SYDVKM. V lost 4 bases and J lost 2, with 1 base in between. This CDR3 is CASSSTDTQYF. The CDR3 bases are TGTGCCAGCAGTTCCACAGATACGCAGTATTTT.

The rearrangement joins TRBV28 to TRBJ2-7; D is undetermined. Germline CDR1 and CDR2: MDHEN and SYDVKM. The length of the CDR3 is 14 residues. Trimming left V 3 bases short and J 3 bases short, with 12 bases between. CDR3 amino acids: CASSFLGRNYEQYF. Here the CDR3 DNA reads TGTGCCAGCAGTTTCCTCGGACGGAACTACGAGCAGTACTTC.

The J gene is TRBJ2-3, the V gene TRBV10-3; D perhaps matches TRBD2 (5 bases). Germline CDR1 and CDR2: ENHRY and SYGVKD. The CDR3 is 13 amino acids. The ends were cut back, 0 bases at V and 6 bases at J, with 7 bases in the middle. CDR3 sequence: CAISESGVDTQYF. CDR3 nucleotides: TGTGCCATCAGTGAGTCCGGGGTGGATACGCAGTATTTT.

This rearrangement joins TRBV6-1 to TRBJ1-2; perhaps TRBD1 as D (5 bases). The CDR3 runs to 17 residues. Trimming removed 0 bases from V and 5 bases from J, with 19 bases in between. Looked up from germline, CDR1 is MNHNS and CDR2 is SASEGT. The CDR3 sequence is CASSEASRGRRGYGYTF. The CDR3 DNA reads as TGTGCCAGCAGTGAAGCGAGCCGGGGCCGACGTGGTTATGGCTACACCTTC.

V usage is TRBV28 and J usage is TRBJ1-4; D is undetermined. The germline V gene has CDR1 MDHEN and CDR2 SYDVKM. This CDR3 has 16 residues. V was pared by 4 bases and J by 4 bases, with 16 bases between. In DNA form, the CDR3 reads TGTGCCAGCAGTTCAGCAACGGACGGAAATAATGAAAAACTGTTTTTT. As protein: CASSSATDGNNEKLFF.

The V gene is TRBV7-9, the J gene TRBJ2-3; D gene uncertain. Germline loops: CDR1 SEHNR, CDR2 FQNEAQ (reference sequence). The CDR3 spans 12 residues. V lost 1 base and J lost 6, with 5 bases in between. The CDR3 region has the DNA TGTGCCAGCAGCTTAGTCGGGGATACGCAGTATTTT. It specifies CASSLVGDTQYF.

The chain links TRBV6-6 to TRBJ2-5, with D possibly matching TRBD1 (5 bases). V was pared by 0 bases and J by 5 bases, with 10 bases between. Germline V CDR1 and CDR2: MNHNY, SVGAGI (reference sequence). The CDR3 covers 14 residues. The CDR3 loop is CASSYSSGLETQYF. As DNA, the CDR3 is TGTGCCAGCAGTTACTCGTCAGGGTTGGAGACCCAGTACTTC.

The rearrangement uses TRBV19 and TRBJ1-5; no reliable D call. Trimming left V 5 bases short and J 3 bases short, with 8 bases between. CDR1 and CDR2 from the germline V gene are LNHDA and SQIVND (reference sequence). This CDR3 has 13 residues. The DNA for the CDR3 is TGTGCCAGTAGTTTGGATTACAATCAGCCCCAGCATTTT. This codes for CASSLDYNQPQHF.

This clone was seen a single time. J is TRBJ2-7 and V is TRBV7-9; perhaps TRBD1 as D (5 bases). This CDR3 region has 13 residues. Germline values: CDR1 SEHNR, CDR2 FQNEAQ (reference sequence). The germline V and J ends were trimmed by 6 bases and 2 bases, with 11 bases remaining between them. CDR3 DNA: TGTGCCAGCAGGGTCGAAGGGGCCTACGAGCAGTACTTC. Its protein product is CASRVEGAYEQYF.

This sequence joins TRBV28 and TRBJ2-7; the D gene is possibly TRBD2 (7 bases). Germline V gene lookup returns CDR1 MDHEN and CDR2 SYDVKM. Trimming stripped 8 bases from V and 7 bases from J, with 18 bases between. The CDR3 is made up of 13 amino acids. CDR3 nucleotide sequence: TGTGCCAGCTGGGGAGGGGGTCCCGGGGAGCAGTACTTC. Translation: CASWGGGPGEQYF.